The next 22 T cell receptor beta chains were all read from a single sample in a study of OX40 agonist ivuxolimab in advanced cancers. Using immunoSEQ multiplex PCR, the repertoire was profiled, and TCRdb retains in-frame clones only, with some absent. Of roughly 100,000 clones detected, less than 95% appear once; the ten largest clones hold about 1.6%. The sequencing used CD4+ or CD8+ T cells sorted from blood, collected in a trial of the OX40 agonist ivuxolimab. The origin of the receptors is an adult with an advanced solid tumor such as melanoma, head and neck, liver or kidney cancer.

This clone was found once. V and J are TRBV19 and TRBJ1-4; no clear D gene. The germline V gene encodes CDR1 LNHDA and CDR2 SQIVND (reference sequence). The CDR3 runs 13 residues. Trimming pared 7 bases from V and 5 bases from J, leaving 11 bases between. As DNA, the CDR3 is TGTGCCAGTACAGCAGCCCTGAATGAAAAACTGTTTTTT. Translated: CASTAALNEKLFF.

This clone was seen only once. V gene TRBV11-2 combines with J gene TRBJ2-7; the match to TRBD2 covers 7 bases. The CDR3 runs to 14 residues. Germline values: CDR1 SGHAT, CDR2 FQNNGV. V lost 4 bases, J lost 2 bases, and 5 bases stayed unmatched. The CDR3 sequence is CASSSLREAYEQYF. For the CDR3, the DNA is TGTGCCAGCAGCTCCCTCCGGGAGGCCTACGAGCAGTACTTC.

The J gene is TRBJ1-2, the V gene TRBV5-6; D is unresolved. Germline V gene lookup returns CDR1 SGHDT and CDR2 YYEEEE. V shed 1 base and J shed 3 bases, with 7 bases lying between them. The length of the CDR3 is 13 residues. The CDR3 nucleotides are TGTGCCAGCAGCTTGAACAATTACTATGGCTACACCTTC. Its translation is CASSLNNYYGYTF.

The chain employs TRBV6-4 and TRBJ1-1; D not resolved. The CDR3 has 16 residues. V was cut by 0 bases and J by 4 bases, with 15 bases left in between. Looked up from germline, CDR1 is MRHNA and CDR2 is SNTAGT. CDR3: CASSDSCTPRTTEAFF. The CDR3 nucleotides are TGTGCCAGCAGTGACTCGTGCACCCCTAGGACCACTGAAGCTTTCTTT.

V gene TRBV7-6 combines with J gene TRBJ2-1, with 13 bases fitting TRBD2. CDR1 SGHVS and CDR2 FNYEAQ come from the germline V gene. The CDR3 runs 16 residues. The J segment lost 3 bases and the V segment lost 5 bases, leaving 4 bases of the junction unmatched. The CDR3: CASSRLAGGSYNEQFF. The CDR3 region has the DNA TGTGCCAGCAGCCGACTAGCGGGAGGAAGCTACAATGAGCAGTTCTTC.

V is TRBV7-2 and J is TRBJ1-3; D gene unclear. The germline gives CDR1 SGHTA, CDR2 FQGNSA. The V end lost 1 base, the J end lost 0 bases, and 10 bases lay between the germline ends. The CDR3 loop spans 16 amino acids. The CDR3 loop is CASSLGSPSSGNTIYF. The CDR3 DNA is TGTGCCAGCAGCTTAGGTTCTCCGAGCTCTGGAAACACCATATATTTT.

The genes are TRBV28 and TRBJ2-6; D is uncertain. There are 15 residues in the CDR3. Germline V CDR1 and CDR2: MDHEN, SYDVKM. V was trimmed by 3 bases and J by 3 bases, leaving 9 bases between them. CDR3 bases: TGTGCCAGCAGTTTTAGTGTAGTTGGGGCCAACGTCCTGACTTTC. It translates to CASSFSVVGANVLTF.

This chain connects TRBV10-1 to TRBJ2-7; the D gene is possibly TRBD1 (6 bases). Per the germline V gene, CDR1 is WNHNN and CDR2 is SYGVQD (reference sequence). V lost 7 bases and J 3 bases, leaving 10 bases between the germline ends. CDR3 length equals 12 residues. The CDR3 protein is CASNGQNYEQYF. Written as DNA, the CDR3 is TGCGCCAGCAACGGACAGAACTACGAGCAGTACTTC.

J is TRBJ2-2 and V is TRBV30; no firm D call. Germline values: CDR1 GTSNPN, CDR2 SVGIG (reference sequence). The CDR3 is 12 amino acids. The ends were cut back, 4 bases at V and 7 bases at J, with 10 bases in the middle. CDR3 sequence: CAWTSVIGELFF. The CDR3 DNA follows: TGTGCCTGGACATCAGTGATCGGGGAGCTGTTTTTT.

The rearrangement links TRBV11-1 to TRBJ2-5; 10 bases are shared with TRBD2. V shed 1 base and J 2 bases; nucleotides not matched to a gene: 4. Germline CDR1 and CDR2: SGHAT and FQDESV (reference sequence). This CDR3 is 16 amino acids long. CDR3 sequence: CASSLGLAGEQETQYF. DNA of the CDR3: TGTGCCAGCAGCTTAGGGCTAGCGGGAGAACAAGAGACCCAGTACTTC.

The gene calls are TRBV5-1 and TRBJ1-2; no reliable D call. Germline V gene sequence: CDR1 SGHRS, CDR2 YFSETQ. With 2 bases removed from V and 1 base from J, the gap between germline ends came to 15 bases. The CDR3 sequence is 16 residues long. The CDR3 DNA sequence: TGCGCCAGCAGCTTTACGGGAACGGCCTTTAACTATGGCTACACCTTC. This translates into CASSFTGTAFNYGYTF.

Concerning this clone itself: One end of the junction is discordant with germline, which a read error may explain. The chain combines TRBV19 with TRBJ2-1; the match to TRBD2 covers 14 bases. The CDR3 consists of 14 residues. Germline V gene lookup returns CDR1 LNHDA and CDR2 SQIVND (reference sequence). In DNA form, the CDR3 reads TGTGCCAGTAGTAAGCAGACTAGCGGGAGGGGGACGCTCTTC. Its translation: CASSKQTSGRGTLF.

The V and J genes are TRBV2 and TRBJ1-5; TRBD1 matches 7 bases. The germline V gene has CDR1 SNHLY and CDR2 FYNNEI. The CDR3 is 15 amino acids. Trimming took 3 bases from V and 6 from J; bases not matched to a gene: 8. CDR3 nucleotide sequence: TGTGCCAGCAGTGAGGCCAGGGGGGCGGGTCAGCCCCAGCATTTT. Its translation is CASSEARGAGQPQHF.

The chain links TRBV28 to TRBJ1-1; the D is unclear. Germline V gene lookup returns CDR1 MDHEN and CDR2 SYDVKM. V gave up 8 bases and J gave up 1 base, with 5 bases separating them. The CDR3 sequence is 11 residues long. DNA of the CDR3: TGTGCCAGCTCAGGGAACACTGAAGCTTTCTTT. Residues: CASSGNTEAFF.

CDR3 DNA: TGTGCCAGCAGTGAACTCCAGGACCCGCTCTCTGGAAACACCATATATTTT. This encodes CASSELQDPLSGNTIYF. This chain links TRBV6-1 with TRBJ1-3; the D is unclear. The CDR3 is 17 residues long. Germline values: CDR1 MNHNS, CDR2 SASEGT. V lost 2 bases and J lost 0, with 14 bases in between.

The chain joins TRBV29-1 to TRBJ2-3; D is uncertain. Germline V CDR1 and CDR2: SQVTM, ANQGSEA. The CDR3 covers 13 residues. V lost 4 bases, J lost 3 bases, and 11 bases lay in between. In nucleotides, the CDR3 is TGCAGCGTTGTCAAGGGCGAAACAGATACGCAGTATTTT. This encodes CSVVKGETDTQYF.

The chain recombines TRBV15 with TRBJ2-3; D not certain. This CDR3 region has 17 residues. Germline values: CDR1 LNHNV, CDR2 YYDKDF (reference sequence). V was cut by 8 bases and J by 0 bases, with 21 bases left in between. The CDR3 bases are TGTGCCACCCTGCCCGGCGGCTGGTTGTCTAGCACAGATACGCAGTATTTT. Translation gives CATLPGGWLSSTDTQYF.

For the CDR3, the DNA is TGTGCCAGCTTCGGGGGGCCCAGCCGGGGGAATGAGCAGTTCTTC. Protein sequence: CASFGGPSRGNEQFF. This chain joins TRBV28 and TRBJ2-1; maybe TRBD2 (7 bases). The CDR3 is 15 residues long. The V gene's germline CDR1 is MDHEN and CDR2 SYDVKM. The V gene lost 8 bases and the J gene lost 7 bases, with 21 bases spanning the gap.

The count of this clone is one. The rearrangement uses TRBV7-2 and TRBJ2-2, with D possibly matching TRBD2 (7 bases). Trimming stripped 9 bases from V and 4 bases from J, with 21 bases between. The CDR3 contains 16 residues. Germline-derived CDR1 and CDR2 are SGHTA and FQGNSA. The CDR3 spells CASRGGPTGITGELFF. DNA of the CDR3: TGTGCCAGTCGCGGGGGCCCGACAGGAATCACCGGGGAGCTGTTTTTT.

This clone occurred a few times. CDR3 protein: CASSSNPRGRVQETQYF. For the CDR3, the DNA is TGTGCCAGCAGCTCGAACCCTCGGGGCAGGGTACAAGAGACCCAGTACTTC. This chain joins TRBV7-6 and TRBJ2-5; tentatively, D is TRBD1 or TRBD2 (5 bases each). Between the trimmed V and J ends, which lost 4 bases and 2 bases, there was a span of 20 bases. CDR3 length: 17 residues. Germline CDR1 reads SGHVS; CDR2 reads FNYEAQ.

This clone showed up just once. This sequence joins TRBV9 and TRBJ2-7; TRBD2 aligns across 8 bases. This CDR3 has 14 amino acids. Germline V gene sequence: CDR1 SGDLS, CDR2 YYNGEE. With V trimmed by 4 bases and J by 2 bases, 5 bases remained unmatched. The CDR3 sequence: CASSPTSGAYEQYF. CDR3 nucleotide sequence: TGTGCCAGCAGCCCTACTAGCGGAGCCTACGAGCAGTACTTC.

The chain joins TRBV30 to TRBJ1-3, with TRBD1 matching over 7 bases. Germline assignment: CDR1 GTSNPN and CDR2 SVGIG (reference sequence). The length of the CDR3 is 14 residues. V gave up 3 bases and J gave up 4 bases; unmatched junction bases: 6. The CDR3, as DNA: TGTGCCTGGAGCACCGGGACAGACGGAAACACCATATATTTT. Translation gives CAWSTGTDGNTIYF.